These T cell receptor beta chains were read from a single sample in a study of a mutant IDH1 vaccine in newly diagnosed glioma. Repertoires were generated with immunoSEQ multiplex PCR, while TCRdb's copy carries only in-frame clones and drops some. Found here are approximately 100,000 clones, around nine tenths of them singletons; the top ten hold roughly 0.61%. This material consisted of PBMCs, taken from a glioma patient treated with radiotherapy, temozolomide or both. These receptors originate from a woman in her fifties or sixties with glioma. CDR3s include the opening cysteine and the closing phenylalanine or tryptophan. D genes are given only for firm matches. Size values are once, few and many counts, or a class for expanded clones, and some rows have none.

v_call: TRBV20-1
cdr3_length: 11
d_call: -
clone_size: -
j_call: TRBJ1-1
cdr3_nt: TGCAGTGCTAGGGCCGACACTGAAGCTTTCTTT
cdr3_aa: CSARADTEAFF

v_call: TRBV5-5
cdr3_length: 15
d_call: TRBD2
clone_size: once
j_call: TRBJ2-5
cdr3_nt: TGTGCCAGCAGCTTGGCTAGCGGGAGGGGAGAGACCCAGTACTTC
cdr3_aa: CASSLASGRGETQYF

v_call: TRBV9
cdr3_length: 13
d_call: -
clone_size: once
j_call: TRBJ2-4
cdr3_nt: TGTGCCAGCAGCGTGGGGCTCCAAAACATTCAGTACTTC
cdr3_aa: CASSVGLQNIQYF

v_call: TRBV6-5
cdr3_length: 16
d_call: TRBD1
clone_size: -
j_call: TRBJ2-5
cdr3_nt: TGTGCCAGCAGTTTAAGGACAGGGGCGTCATCAGAGACCCAGTACTTC
cdr3_aa: CASSLRTGASSETQYF

v_call: TRBV7-3
cdr3_length: 14
d_call: -
clone_size: -
j_call: TRBJ2-5
cdr3_nt: TGTGCCAGCAGCTCCCCAGGGGTTCAAGAGACCCAGTACTTC
cdr3_aa: CASSSPGVQETQYF

v_call: TRBV7-2
cdr3_length: 14
d_call: TRBD2
clone_size: -
j_call: TRBJ2-1
cdr3_nt: TGTGCCAGCAGCCCGGGACTAGCCTACAATGAGCAGTTCTTC
cdr3_aa: CASSPGLAYNEQFF

v_call: TRBV6-5
cdr3_length: 12
d_call: -
clone_size: -
j_call: TRBJ1-6
cdr3_nt: TGTGCCAGCAGTTACTCGGGGATTCCCCTCCACTTT
cdr3_aa: CASSYSGIPLHF

v_call: TRBV28
cdr3_length: 14
d_call: TRBD2
clone_size: -
j_call: TRBJ2-3
cdr3_nt: TGTGCCAGCGGTATAGCGGGAGCACGAAATACGCAGTATTTT
cdr3_aa: CASGIAGARNTQYF

v_call: TRBV5-8
cdr3_length: 14
d_call: -
clone_size: -
j_call: TRBJ1-2
cdr3_nt: TGTGCCAGCAGCTTGGTAGGCCAGAACTATGGCTACACCTTC
cdr3_aa: CASSLVGQNYGYTF

v_call: TRBV11-2
cdr3_length: 13
d_call: -
clone_size: -
j_call: TRBJ1-4
cdr3_nt: TGTGCCAGCAGCTTAGATCTTCGGGAAAAACTGTTTTTT
cdr3_aa: CASSLDLREKLFF

v_call: TRBV9
cdr3_length: 13
d_call: -
clone_size: few
j_call: TRBJ1-5
cdr3_nt: TGTGCCAGCAGCGTAAGGGGGGGTCAGCCCCAGCATTTT
cdr3_aa: CASSVRGGQPQHF

v_call: TRBV10-2
cdr3_length: 15
d_call: -
clone_size: -
j_call: TRBJ2-1
cdr3_nt: TGCGCCAGCAGTGAGTCAGCCCCAGGGATCCATGAGCAGTTCTTC
cdr3_aa: CASSESAPGIHEQFF

v_call: TRBV5-6
cdr3_length: 13
d_call: -
clone_size: -
j_call: TRBJ2-5
cdr3_nt: TGTGCCAGCAGCTTGGGACTACAAGAGACCCAGTACTTC
cdr3_aa: CASSLGLQETQYF

v_call: TRBV5-4
cdr3_length: 17
d_call: TRBD2
clone_size: -
j_call: TRBJ2-3
cdr3_nt: TGTGCCAGCAGCTTGGGGTCTAGCGGGAGCCGTACAGATACGCAGTATTTT
cdr3_aa: CASSLGSSGSRTDTQYF

v_call: TRBV6-5
cdr3_length: 14
d_call: -
clone_size: -
j_call: TRBJ2-5
cdr3_nt: TGTGCCAGCAGTTACGACAGGTTGACTCAGACCCAGTACTTC
cdr3_aa: CASSYDRLTQTQYF

v_call: TRBV18
cdr3_length: 15
d_call: TRBD1
clone_size: -
j_call: TRBJ1-4
cdr3_nt: TGTGCCAGCTCACCACCCTCCAGGGGGAGTGAAAAACTGTTTTTT
cdr3_aa: CASSPPSRGSEKLFF

v_call: TRBV28
cdr3_length: 14
d_call: -
clone_size: -
j_call: TRBJ1-5
cdr3_nt: TGTGCCAGCAGAGGACAGATGGGCAATCAGCCCCAGCATTTT
cdr3_aa: CASRGQMGNQPQHF

v_call: TRBV19
cdr3_length: 11
d_call: -
clone_size: -
j_call: TRBJ2-1
cdr3_nt: TGTGCCAGTAGTATAGCCCTAGCCCTGTTCTTC
cdr3_aa: CASSIALALFF

v_call: TRBV6-4
cdr3_length: 15
d_call: TRBD1
clone_size: -
j_call: TRBJ2-7
cdr3_nt: TGTGCCAGCAGTGCCCCGCGCTGGACAGGGGACGAGCAGTACTTC
cdr3_aa: CASSAPRWTGDEQYF

v_call: TRBV6-6
cdr3_length: 14
d_call: -
clone_size: -
j_call: TRBJ1-3
cdr3_nt: TGTGCCAGCAGTCAAGGGACAACTGGAAACACCATATATTTT
cdr3_aa: CASSQGTTGNTIYF

v_call: TRBV2
cdr3_length: 14
d_call: TRBD1
clone_size: -
j_call: TRBJ2-3
cdr3_nt: TGTGCCATTTCGACGACAGGGGGCACAGATACGCAGTATTTT
cdr3_aa: CAISTTGGTDTQYF

v_call: TRBV7-9
cdr3_length: 14
d_call: TRBD1
clone_size: -
j_call: TRBJ2-5
cdr3_nt: TGTGCCAGCAGCGCAGACAGGGTCCAAGAGACCCAGTACTTC
cdr3_aa: CASSADRVQETQYF

v_call: TRBV13
cdr3_length: 16
d_call: -
clone_size: -
j_call: TRBJ1-2
cdr3_nt: TGTGCCAGCAGCTTAGGGACGACCTTGGGAGACTATGGCTACACCTTC
cdr3_aa: CASSLGTTLGDYGYTF

v_call: TRBV6-5
cdr3_length: 15
d_call: TRBD2
clone_size: -
j_call: TRBJ2-7
cdr3_nt: TGTGCCAGCAGTTACGGTAGCGGGGTGCCCTACGAGCAGTACTTC
cdr3_aa: CASSYGSGVPYEQYF

v_call: TRBV30
cdr3_length: 13
d_call: -
clone_size: once
j_call: TRBJ2-5
cdr3_nt: TGTGCCTGGAGTGTTGCTGGCTATGGGACCCAGTACTTC
cdr3_aa: CAWSVAGYGTQYF

v_call: TRBV28
cdr3_length: 15
d_call: -
clone_size: -
j_call: TRBJ1-4
cdr3_nt: TGTGCCAGCAGTGACAAGGGGGGGGAAGGGGAAAAACTGTTTTTT
cdr3_aa: CASSDKGGEGEKLFF

v_call: TRBV5-4
cdr3_length: 15
d_call: -
clone_size: -
j_call: TRBJ2-2
cdr3_nt: TGTGCCAGCAGCTTAAACCAGGGCTCCACCGGGGAGCTGTTTTTT
cdr3_aa: CASSLNQGSTGELFF

v_call: TRBV28
cdr3_length: 16
d_call: TRBD2
clone_size: -
j_call: TRBJ2-3
cdr3_nt: TGTGCCAGCAGTCCGACACTAGCGGGGAGCACAGATACGCAGTATTTT
cdr3_aa: CASSPTLAGSTDTQYF

v_call: TRBV6-6
cdr3_length: 16
d_call: TRBD2
clone_size: -
j_call: TRBJ2-1
cdr3_nt: TGTGCCAGCAGACCCGGGACTAGCGGGAGTTACAATGAGCAGTTCTTC
cdr3_aa: CASRPGTSGSYNEQFF

v_call: TRBV5-5
cdr3_length: 13
d_call: -
clone_size: -
j_call: TRBJ2-7
cdr3_nt: TGTGCCAGCAGCCTGGGTCCTACCTACGAGCAGTACTTC
cdr3_aa: CASSLGPTYEQYF

v_call: TRBV2
cdr3_length: 14
d_call: TRBD1
clone_size: few
j_call: TRBJ1-5
cdr3_nt: TGTGCCAGCAGTGATTGGACAGGGTATCAGCCCCAGCATTTT
cdr3_aa: CASSDWTGYQPQHF

v_call: TRBV18
cdr3_length: 14
d_call: -
clone_size: -
j_call: TRBJ2-2
cdr3_nt: TGTGCCAGCTCACCACTTAACGGCGAGAGGGAGCTGTTTTTT
cdr3_aa: CASSPLNGERELFF

v_call: TRBV9
cdr3_length: 17
d_call: -
clone_size: -
j_call: TRBJ2-5
cdr3_nt: TGTGCCAGCAGCCTTAATCAGGGGACATGGTCGGAAGAGACCCAGTACTTC
cdr3_aa: CASSLNQGTWSEETQYF

v_call: TRBV5-1
cdr3_length: 14
d_call: TRBD2
clone_size: -
j_call: TRBJ2-7
cdr3_nt: TGCGCCAGCAGCTTAGAACTAGCGGGAGCCGAGCAGTACTTC
cdr3_aa: CASSLELAGAEQYF

v_call: TRBV7-2
cdr3_length: 15
d_call: -
clone_size: -
j_call: TRBJ1-2
cdr3_nt: TGTGCCAGCAGCACCACCCCGGGACCTAACTATGGCTACACCTTC
cdr3_aa: CASSTTPGPNYGYTF

v_call: TRBV5-1
cdr3_length: 15
d_call: -
clone_size: -
j_call: TRBJ2-5
cdr3_nt: TGCGCCAGCAGCTGGGTTTCGGCGGGTGAAGAGACCCAGTACTTC
cdr3_aa: CASSWVSAGEETQYF

v_call: TRBV4-2
cdr3_length: 14
d_call: -
clone_size: -
j_call: TRBJ2-7
cdr3_nt: TGTGCCAGCAGCTTGGGGATCTTTACTAACGAGCAGTACTTC
cdr3_aa: CASSLGIFTNEQYF

v_call: TRBV19
cdr3_length: 14
d_call: -
clone_size: once
j_call: TRBJ1-1
cdr3_nt: TGTGCCAGTAGTATTGCAGGGGCTGGGACTGAAGCTTTCTTT
cdr3_aa: CASSIAGAGTEAFF

v_call: TRBV2
cdr3_length: 12
d_call: -
clone_size: -
j_call: TRBJ2-5
cdr3_nt: TGTGCCAGCCCCACAGGCAAAGAGACCCAGTACTTC
cdr3_aa: CASPTGKETQYF

v_call: TRBV9
cdr3_length: 14
d_call: -
clone_size: -
j_call: TRBJ2-2
cdr3_nt: TGTGCCAGCAGCGTACGGCAGTACACCGGGGAGCTGTTTTTT
cdr3_aa: CASSVRQYTGELFF

v_call: TRBV6-6
cdr3_length: 15
d_call: TRBD1
clone_size: -
j_call: TRBJ1-1
cdr3_nt: TGTGCCAGCAGGGGGACAGGGTTCATGAACACTGAAGCTTTCTTT
cdr3_aa: CASRGTGFMNTEAFF

v_call: TRBV18
cdr3_length: 16
d_call: -
clone_size: -
j_call: TRBJ2-1
cdr3_nt: TGTGCCAGCTCCAACACCGATAGCGGTTCCTACAATGAGCAGTTCTTC
cdr3_aa: CASSNTDSGSYNEQFF

v_call: TRBV28
cdr3_length: 16
d_call: -
clone_size: -
j_call: TRBJ2-5
cdr3_nt: TGTGCCAGCAGTTTATCAGGGGGCCTAGCGGGAGAGACCCAGTACTTC
cdr3_aa: CASSLSGGLAGETQYF

v_call: TRBV19
cdr3_length: 16
d_call: TRBD2
clone_size: -
j_call: TRBJ2-4
cdr3_nt: TGTGCCAGTAGCCCGACGAGTCTAGCGGAGGGGAACATTCAGTACTTC
cdr3_aa: CASSPTSLAEGNIQYF

v_call: TRBV7-9
cdr3_length: 14
d_call: -
clone_size: -
j_call: TRBJ2-5
cdr3_nt: TGTGCCAGCAGCACAGGACAGTACCAAGAGACCCAGTACTTC
cdr3_aa: CASSTGQYQETQYF

v_call: TRBV5-1
cdr3_length: 15
d_call: -
clone_size: -
j_call: TRBJ1-1
cdr3_nt: TGCGCCAGCAGCTTGGATGCAGGAGGGAACACTGAAGCTTTCTTT
cdr3_aa: CASSLDAGGNTEAFF

v_call: TRBV6-1
cdr3_length: 12
d_call: -
clone_size: -
j_call: TRBJ1-1
cdr3_nt: TGTGCCAGCAGTTTTGGATGGACTGAAGCTTTCTTT
cdr3_aa: CASSFGWTEAFF

v_call: TRBV9
cdr3_length: 15
d_call: -
clone_size: -
j_call: TRBJ2-3
cdr3_nt: TGTGCCAGCAGCCCCCAAGGTAGGAGCACAGATACGCAGTATTTT
cdr3_aa: CASSPQGRSTDTQYF

v_call: TRBV7-2
cdr3_length: 13
d_call: -
clone_size: -
j_call: TRBJ2-7
cdr3_nt: TGTGCCAGCAGCCTAACCAGCCCCTACGAGCAGTACTTC
cdr3_aa: CASSLTSPYEQYF

v_call: TRBV6-1
cdr3_length: 16
d_call: TRBD1
clone_size: -
j_call: TRBJ2-5
cdr3_nt: TGTGCCAGCAGTGAATGGGACAGGGACGAAAAAGAGACCCAGTACTTC
cdr3_aa: CASSEWDRDEKETQYF

v_call: TRBV10-3
cdr3_length: 14
d_call: TRBD1
clone_size: -
j_call: TRBJ2-5
cdr3_nt: TGTGCCATCAAGGCCGGGACAGGGGAAGAGACCCAGTACTTC
cdr3_aa: CAIKAGTGEETQYF